Listed below are T cell receptor beta chains from one sample, sequenced in a study of shared clonotypes between healthy human individuals. The table came from immunoSEQ multiplex PCR; TCRdb's copy has only in-frame clones and leaves some out. The profile shows millions of clones, around 90% of them singletons. Source material: naive CD4+ T cells sorted from blood. The receptors stem from a man aged 18-30 years in good health. Both conserved end residues are part of each CDR3. D genes are given only for firm matches. Part of the rows lack a size; the others show once, few, many or a class for expanded clones.

J: TRBJ2-7
V: TRBV10-1
D: TRBD1
size: .
CDR3: CASRQGQGSYEQYF
DNA: TGCGCCAGCCGTCAGGGACAGGGCTCCTACGAGCAGTACTTC

J: TRBJ2-5
V: TRBV7-6
D: .
size: .
CDR3: CASSPEVWGSQETQYF
DNA: TGTGCCAGCAGCCCAGAGGTATGGGGCTCCCAAGAGACCCAGTACTTC

J: TRBJ2-3
V: TRBV6-5
D: .
size: once
CDR3: CASSYSTKGDTQYF
DNA: TGTGCCAGCAGTTACTCGACCAAGGGAGATACGCAGTATTTT

J: TRBJ1-2
V: TRBV5-1
D: TRBD1
size: .
CDR3: CASSLEDRGGGYTF
DNA: TGCGCCAGCAGCTTGGAGGACAGGGGTGGAGGCTACACCTTC

J: TRBJ2-5
V: TRBV9
D: TRBD1
size: .
CDR3: CASSVDSTGRIQYF
DNA: TGTGCCAGCAGCGTAGATTCGACAGGGAGAATCCAGTACTTC

J: TRBJ1-2
V: TRBV7-8
D: TRBD1
size: .
CDR3: CASSLKDRAYGYTF
DNA: TGTGCCAGCAGCTTAAAGGACAGGGCCTATGGCTACACCTTC

J: TRBJ1-4
V: TRBV11-2
D: .
size: .
CDR3: CASSRLLTEKLFF
DNA: TGTGCCAGCAGCCGCCTGCTTACTGAAAAACTGTTTTTT

J: TRBJ2-1
V: TRBV30
D: TRBD2
size: .
CDR3: CAWINPQRGGNYNEQFF
DNA: TGTGCCTGGATCAACCCCCAGCGGGGGGGAAATTACAATGAGCAGTTCTTC

J: TRBJ1-1
V: TRBV6-6
D: TRBD1
size: .
CDR3: CASSRTGNTEAFF
DNA: TGTGCCAGCAGCCGGACAGGGAACACTGAAGCTTTCTTT

J: TRBJ2-1
V: TRBV2
D: .
size: .
CDR3: CASSEEGWSSYNEQFF
DNA: TGTGCCAGCAGTGAAGAGGGCTGGAGCTCCTACAATGAGCAGTTCTTC

J: TRBJ2-5
V: TRBV9
D: .
size: .
CDR3: CASSPGRGVGWETQYF
DNA: TGTGCCAGCAGCCCCGGCAGGGGAGTGGGGTGGGAGACCCAGTACTTC

J: TRBJ2-7
V: TRBV2
D: .
size: few
CDR3: CASSGDSFEQYF
DNA: TGTGCCAGCAGTGGAGACTCATTCGAGCAGTACTTC

J: TRBJ1-4
V: TRBV6-1
D: .
size: .
CDR3: CASSEAAGYNEKLFF
DNA: TGTGCCAGCAGTGAAGCGGCAGGATATAATGAAAAACTGTTTTTT

J: TRBJ1-1
V: TRBV6-5
D: .
size: .
CDR3: CASSRRAEASTEAFF
DNA: TGTGCCAGCAGCCGACGGGCCGAAGCGAGCACTGAAGCTTTCTTT

J: TRBJ1-6
V: TRBV7-2
D: TRBD1
size: .
CDR3: CASSLGDRGLPLHF
DNA: TGTGCCAGCAGCTTAGGGGACAGGGGTTTGCCCCTCCACTTT

J: TRBJ2-3
V: TRBV7-2
D: .
size: once
CDR3: CASSLSRLTDTQYF
DNA: TGTGCCAGCAGCTTGTCTCGGCTCACAGATACGCAGTATTTT

J: TRBJ1-5
V: TRBV28
D: .
size: many
CDR3: CASSFRSDSNQPQHF
DNA: TGTGCCAGCAGTTTTCGGTCGGATAGCAATCAGCCCCAGCATTTT